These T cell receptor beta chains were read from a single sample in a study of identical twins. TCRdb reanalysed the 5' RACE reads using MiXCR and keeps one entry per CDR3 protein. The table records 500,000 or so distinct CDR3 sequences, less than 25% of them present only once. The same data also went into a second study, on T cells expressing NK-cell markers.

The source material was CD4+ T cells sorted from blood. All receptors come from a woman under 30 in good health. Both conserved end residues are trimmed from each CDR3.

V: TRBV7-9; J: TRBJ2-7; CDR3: ASSPRLAGLYEQY
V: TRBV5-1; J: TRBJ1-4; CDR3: ASSMDRGGEKLF
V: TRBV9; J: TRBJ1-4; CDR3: ASSVGTEEKLF
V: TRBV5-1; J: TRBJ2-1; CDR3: ASSWGDRHGDEQF
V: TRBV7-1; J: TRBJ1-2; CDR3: ASSSTGDNYGYT
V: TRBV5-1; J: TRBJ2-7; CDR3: ASRPDNYEQY
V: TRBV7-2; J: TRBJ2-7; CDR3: ASSLRGQGQY
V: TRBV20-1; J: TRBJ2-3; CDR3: SATPLVTSTDTQY
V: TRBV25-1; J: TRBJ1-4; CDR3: ASSETTGFREKLF
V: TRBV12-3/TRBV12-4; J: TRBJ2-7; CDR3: ASSSVEQY
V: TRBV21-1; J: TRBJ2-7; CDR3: ASWEGGRASYEQY
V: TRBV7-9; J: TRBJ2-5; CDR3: ASSTRAVQETQY
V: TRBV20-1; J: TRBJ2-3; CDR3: SAGLAESTDTQY
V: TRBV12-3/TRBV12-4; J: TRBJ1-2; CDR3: ASSFGDHGYT
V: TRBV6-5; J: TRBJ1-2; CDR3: ASSYSTQDGWT
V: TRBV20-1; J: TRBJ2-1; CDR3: SSGTGPSNEQF
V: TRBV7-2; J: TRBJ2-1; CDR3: ASSLEPGTGTYNEQF
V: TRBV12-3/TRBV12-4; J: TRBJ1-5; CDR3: ASSPRGGFIN
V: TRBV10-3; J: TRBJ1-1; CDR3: AIRADRAANTEAF
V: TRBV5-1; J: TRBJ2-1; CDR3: ASSPSSATLSYNEQF
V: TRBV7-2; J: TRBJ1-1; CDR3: ASSLIGAF
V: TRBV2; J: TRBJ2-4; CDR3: ASSPPVGAAAKNIQY
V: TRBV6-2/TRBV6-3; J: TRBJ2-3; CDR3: ASSYVRVAGTATQY
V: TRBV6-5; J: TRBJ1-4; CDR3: ASRNSGGPGEKLF
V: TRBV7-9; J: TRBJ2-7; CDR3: ASSLGPWTEYEQY
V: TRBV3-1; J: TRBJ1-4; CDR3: ASSRGQINEKLF
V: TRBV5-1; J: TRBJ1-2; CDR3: ASSLGQGGYT
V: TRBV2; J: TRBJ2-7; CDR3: ASSSDREYEQY
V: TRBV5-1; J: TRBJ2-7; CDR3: ASSVTGTYEQY